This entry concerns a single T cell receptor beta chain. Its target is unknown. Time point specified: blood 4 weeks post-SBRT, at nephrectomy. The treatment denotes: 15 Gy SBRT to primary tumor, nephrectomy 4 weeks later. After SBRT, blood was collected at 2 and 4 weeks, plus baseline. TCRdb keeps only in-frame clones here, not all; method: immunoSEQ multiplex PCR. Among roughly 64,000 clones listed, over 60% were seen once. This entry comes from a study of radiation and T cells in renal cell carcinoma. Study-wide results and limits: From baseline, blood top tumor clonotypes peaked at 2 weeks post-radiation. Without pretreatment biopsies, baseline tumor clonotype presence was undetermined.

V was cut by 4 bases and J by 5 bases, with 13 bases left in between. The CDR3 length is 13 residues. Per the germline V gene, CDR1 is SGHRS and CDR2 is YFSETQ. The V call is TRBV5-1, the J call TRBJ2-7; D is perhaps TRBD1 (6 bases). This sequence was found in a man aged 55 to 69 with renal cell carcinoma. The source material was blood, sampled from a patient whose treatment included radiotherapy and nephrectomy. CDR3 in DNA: TGCGCCAGCAGCCTTTACCAGGGGAACGAGCAGTACTTC. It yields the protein CASSLYQGNEQYF.